Following are 31 T cell receptor beta chains from one sample sequenced in a study of T cell changes during pregnancy in multiple sclerosis. Sequencing was performed with immunoSEQ multiplex PCR; in TCRdb, only in-frame clones are kept and a portion is missing. The sample holds 15,000 to 20,000 clones, 80% to 90% seen once. Sequencing was performed on CD8+ T cells from peripheral blood mononuclear cells, taken after pregnancy. The receptors were gathered from a female donor in good health, enrolled as a control in a pregnancy study.

The rearrangement uses TRBV7-3 and TRBJ2-2, with 11 bases lining up with TRBD1. Germline CDR1 reads SGHTA; CDR2 reads FQGTGA. The CDR3 consists of 20 residues. Germline trimming cut 5 bases from V and 4 bases from J; bases unmatched to any gene: 18. The CDR3 sequence: CASSPIPKGGGQGVTGELFF. The DNA of the CDR3 is TGTGCCAGCAGCCCCATTCCCAAGGGGGGGGGACAGGGGGTCACCGGGGAGCTGTTTTTT.

This clone was found a few times. Here the CDR3 reads CASSLTGMNTEAFF. The CDR3 DNA reads as TGTGCCAGTAGTTTGACAGGGATGAACACTGAAGCTTTCTTT. The genes are TRBV19 and TRBJ1-1; 7 nucleotides agree with TRBD1. With 5 bases clipped from V and 0 bases from J, the junction kept 3 bases outside the gene matches. From germline, CDR1 is LNHDA and CDR2 SQIVND (reference sequence). The length of the CDR3 is 14 residues.

This CDR3 reads CASSLWDRGNTEAFF. DNA for the CDR3: TGTGCCAGCAGTTTGTGGGACAGGGGGAATACTGAAGCTTTCTTT. The chain is built from TRBV5-6 and TRBJ1-1; 11 bases map to TRBD1. This CDR3 comprises 15 residues. Germline V gene sequence: CDR1 SGHDT, CDR2 YYEEEE. With 5 bases clipped from V and 5 bases from J, the junction kept 8 bases outside the gene matches.

The chain has TRBV27 and TRBJ1-3; D unclear. The V gene's germline CDR1 is MNHEY and CDR2 SMNVEV (reference sequence). There are 16 residues in the CDR3. Trimming removed 2 bases at V and 1 base at J, with 12 bases between. The CDR3 DNA reads as TGTGCCAGCAGTTTAACCCCCCCCTATTCTGGAAACACCATATATTTT. Residues: CASSLTPPYSGNTIYF.

This rearrangement joins TRBV4-3 to TRBJ2-5; D is unresolved. The CDR3 spans 15 residues. Trimming took off 0 bases at V and 6 bases at J, with 14 bases between the two ends. The germline V gene has CDR1 LGHNA and CDR2 YSLEER. The CDR3 bases are TGCGCCAGCAGCCAAGATAGGCCAGGCGCCCAGACCCAGTACTTC. Amino acids: CASSQDRPGAQTQYF.

This chain joins TRBV19 and TRBJ1-2; 7 bases match TRBD1. The CDR3 sequence is 17 residues long. Germline CDR1 reads LNHDA; CDR2 reads SQIVND (reference sequence). V was clipped by 2 bases and J by 1 base; unmatched bases: 10. This CDR3 reads CASSIRVTGSFNYGYTF. The CDR3 nucleotides are TGTGCCAGTAGTATAAGGGTGACAGGGAGCTTTAACTATGGCTACACCTTC.

This chain connects TRBV5-8 to TRBJ2-3, with 7 positions matching TRBD1. CDR1 is SGHTS, CDR2 YDEGEE, per germline. Losses at the gene ends were 4 bases for V and 0 bases for J; bases not matched to a gene: 5. The CDR3 has 15 residues. CDR3: CASSQDRSSTDTQYF. DNA for the CDR3: TGTGCCAGCAGCCAGGACAGGTCTAGCACAGATACGCAGTATTTT.

The J gene is TRBJ2-2, the V gene TRBV11-2; a weak D match, TRBD1 (6 bases). Germline V gene lookup returns CDR1 SGHAT and CDR2 FQNNGV. The CDR3 consists of 14 residues. V was pared by 2 bases and J by 7 bases, with 11 bases between. CDR3 amino acids: CASSLYRAGGELFF. CDR3 DNA: TGTGCCAGCAGCTTATACAGGGCGGGCGGGGAGCTGTTTTTT.

J is TRBJ2-2 and V is TRBV5-6, with 8 bases matching TRBD1. CDR1 and CDR2 from the germline V gene are SGHDT and YYEEEE. This CDR3 is 17 amino acids long. Trimming cost V 4 bases and J 2 bases; bases outside gene matches: 10. CDR3 protein: CASSRFRTGKNTGELFF. The CDR3 region has the DNA TGTGCCAGCAGCCGCTTCAGGACAGGGAAAAACACCGGGGAGCTGTTTTTT.

The chain links TRBV9 to TRBJ2-5; 7 bases match TRBD2. Germline V gene data show CDR1 as SGDLS and CDR2 as YYNGEE. J was trimmed by 5 bases and V by 3 bases; bases with no gene match: 4. This CDR3 contains 13 residues. CDR3 sequence: CASSAGGWETQYF. Here the CDR3 DNA reads TGTGCCAGCAGCGCGGGGGGTTGGGAGACCCAGTACTTC.

The chain joins TRBV19 to TRBJ2-5; 9 bases match TRBD2. J gave up 4 bases and V 2 bases, and 11 bases lay outside the gene matches. This CDR3 is built from 17 residues. CDR1 and CDR2 (germline): LNHDA, SQIVND (reference sequence). The DNA for the CDR3 is TGTGCCAGTAGTATATATCATCAAGCGGGGGGCGGAGAGACCCAGTACTTC. Translating gives CASSIYHQAGGGETQYF. The full variable domain, in which reference TRBV19 and TRBJ2-5 provide the parts outside the CDR3, is DGGITQSPKYLFRKEGQNVTLSCEQNLNHDAMYWYRQDPGQGLRLIYYSQIVNDFQKGDIAEGYSVSREKKESFPLTVTSAQKNPTAFYLCASSIYHQAGGGETQYFGPGTRLLVL.

This chain links TRBV5-4 with TRBJ1-6, with a possible D match to TRBD1 (5 bases). The CDR3 runs to 16 residues. Germline CDR1 SGHNT, CDR2 YYREEE (reference sequence). Trimming took 4 bases from V and 0 from J, leaving 11 bases between them. This chain's CDR3 is CASSAGPSSYNSPLHF. The CDR3 bases are TGTGCCAGCAGCGCGGGGCCAAGCTCCTATAATTCACCCCTCCACTTT.

The V call is TRBV6-6, the J call TRBJ2-1; 8 nucleotides line up with TRBD2. The V and J ends lost 6 bases and 2 bases, in that order; junction bases with no gene match: 6. The V gene's germline CDR1 is MNHNY and CDR2 SVGAGI (reference sequence). This CDR3 is 15 amino acids long. The CDR3 region has the DNA TGTGCCAGCAGCTATAGCGGGGCGGCCTACAATGAGCAGTTCTTC. It translates to CASSYSGAAYNEQFF.

J is TRBJ1-1 and V is TRBV7-9, with 7 nucleotides matching TRBD1. The germline CDR1 and CDR2 sequences are SEHNR and FQNEAQ (reference sequence). This CDR3 has 13 amino acids. Losses at the gene ends were 7 bases for V and 2 bases for J; bases not matched to a gene: 4. The CDR3 coding sequence is TGTGCCAGCACAGGGGGTTCAAACACTGAAGCTTTCTTT. Protein sequence: CASTGGSNTEAFF.

J is TRBJ1-1 and V is TRBV4-2; TRBD1 agrees at 9 bases. This CDR3 is built from 15 residues. V trimming: 6 bases; J trimming: 1 base; junction bases outside the gene matches: 6. Germline V gene lookup returns CDR1 LGHNA and CDR2 YNFKEQ. CDR3 nucleotides: TGTGCCAGCAGACAACGGACAGGGGAGAACACTGAAGCTTTCTTT. This encodes CASRQRTGENTEAFF.

The V gene is TRBV11-2, the J gene TRBJ1-4; D remains unclear. CDR3 length: 14 residues. V dropped 3 bases and J dropped 8 bases, with 13 bases sitting between them. The germline gives CDR1 SGHAT, CDR2 FQNNGV. DNA of the CDR3: TGTGCCAGCAGCTTGTCCCAGATCGGGGAAAAACTGTTTTTT. It translates to CASSLSQIGEKLFF.

The table lists this clone with a count of one. V usage is TRBV11-1 and J usage is TRBJ2-1; 8 bases map to TRBD2. V shed 3 bases, J shed 2 bases, and the junction held 3 bases outside the gene matches. Germline CDR1 reads SGHAT; CDR2 reads FQDESV (reference sequence). The CDR3 sequence is 15 residues long. The CDR3 nucleotides are TGTGCCAGCAGCTTCCTCGGGGGGGCCTACAATGAGCAGTTCTTC. Translation gives CASSFLGGAYNEQFF.

The J gene is TRBJ1-1, the V gene TRBV29-1; 9 nucleotides match TRBD1. In germline, CDR1 is SQVTM, CDR2 ANQGSEA. The CDR3 extends over 16 amino acids. V gave up 5 bases and J gave up 1 base; unmatched junction bases: 11. The CDR3 sequence: CSVRTPLQGANTEAFF. CDR3 coding DNA: TGCAGCGTTCGCACGCCGTTACAGGGGGCGAACACTGAAGCTTTCTTT.

The chain is built from TRBV6-5 and TRBJ2-5; 9 bases agree with TRBD2. This CDR3 spans 15 amino acids. With 7 bases clipped from V and 5 bases from J, the junction kept 11 bases outside the gene matches. Germline-derived CDR1 and CDR2 are MNHEY and SVGAGI. The CDR3 reads CASNHFGGGAETQYF. CDR3 DNA sequence: TGTGCCAGCAACCATTTTGGCGGGGGGGCTGAGACCCAGTACTTC.

This chain uses TRBV11-2 with TRBJ2-7, with 8 nucleotides matching TRBD1. V gave up 5 bases and J gave up 4 bases; unmatched junction bases: 10. The CDR3 loop spans 15 amino acids. Germline CDR1 reads SGHAT; CDR2 reads FQNNGV. CDR3 nucleotides: TGTGCCAGCAGCACTAAGAGGACAGGGTTGTACGAGCAGTACTTC. This gives the protein CASSTKRTGLYEQYF.

The chain employs TRBV14 and TRBJ2-1; the match to TRBD1 covers 11 bases. The CDR3 has 15 residues. Germline CDR1 and CDR2: SGHDN and FVKESK. Trimming at V came to 3 bases and at J to 6 bases, leaving 4 bases not matched to a gene. CDR3 in amino acids: CASSHGQGALNEQFF. The CDR3 coding sequence is TGTGCCAGCAGCCACGGACAGGGGGCTCTCAATGAGCAGTTCTTC.

The chain combines TRBV9 with TRBJ2-3; TRBD2 matches 11 bases. CDR3 length: 16 amino acids. J lost 6 bases, V lost 3 bases, and 9 bases had no gene match. CDR1 is SGDLS and CDR2 is YYNGEE in the germline V gene. The CDR3 DNA is TGTGCCAGCAGCGCGCTACTAGCGGGGGTGACGGATACGCAGTATTTT. It specifies CASSALLAGVTDTQYF. The entire variable domain, with the rest obtained from reference TRBV9 and TRBJ2-3, is as follows: DSGVTQTPKHLITATGQRVTLRCSPRSGDLSVYWYQQSLDQGLQFLIQYYNGEERAKGNILERFSAQQFPDLHSELNLSSLELGDSALYFCASSALLAGVTDTQYFGPGTRLTVL.

This chain links TRBV27 with TRBJ2-2; D perhaps matches TRBD2 (7 bases). This CDR3 contains 15 residues. Germline loops: CDR1 MNHEY, CDR2 SMNVEV (reference sequence). This CDR3 is CGMRRGREGTGELFF. The CDR3 DNA is TGTGGGATGCGGAGGGGGAGGGAAGGCACCGGGGAGCTGTTTTTT.

The V gene is TRBV19, the J gene TRBJ1-5; D may be TRBD1 (5 bases). CDR1 LNHDA and CDR2 SQIVND come from the germline V gene (reference sequence). This CDR3 has 15 residues. Trimming cost V 6 bases and J 4 bases, with 16 bases left between them. In DNA, the CDR3 is TGTGCCAGTAGGGTAGGGCAGGGTGAAAATCAGCCCCAGCATTTT. Its protein is CASRVGQGENQPQHF.

The chain employs TRBV7-8 and TRBJ2-3; the match to TRBD2 covers 12 bases. Germline CDR1 reads SGHVS; CDR2 reads FQNEAQ. V shed 2 bases, J shed 6 bases, and the junction held 3 bases outside the gene matches. The CDR3 has 15 residues. The CDR3: CASSLLAGGPDTQYF. For the CDR3, the DNA is TGTGCCAGCAGCTTACTAGCGGGGGGGCCCGATACGCAGTATTTT.

This chain connects TRBV7-9 to TRBJ2-5, with D possibly TRBD2 on 6 matching bases. The CDR3 sequence is 16 residues long. Germline CDR1 and CDR2: SEHNR and FQNEAQ (reference sequence). V shed 4 bases and J shed 4 bases, with 19 bases lying between them. The CDR3, as DNA: TGTGCCAGCAGCTCAGCTGCGGGACTCCACACAGAGACCCAGTACTTC. Protein sequence: CASSSAAGLHTETQYF.

The DNA of the CDR3 is TGTGCCAGCAGCTATAGTAGCACCGGGGAGCTGTTTTTT. This encodes CASSYSSTGELFF. The chain has TRBV7-9 and TRBJ2-2; D not certain. The V end was cut by 4 bases, the J end by 4 bases, with 7 bases between. CDR3 size: 13 residues. CDR1 is SEHNR, CDR2 FQNEAQ, per germline (reference sequence).

V gene TRBV10-3 combines with J gene TRBJ2-7; TRBD2 matches at 7 bases. CDR3 size: 18 residues. The germline CDR1 and CDR2 sequences are ENHRY and SYGVKD. The V segment lost 2 bases and the J segment 3 bases; nucleotides outside the gene matches: 16. The CDR3, as DNA: TGTGCCATCAGTGAGATCGCGGTGGGACTAACCACTTTCTACGAGCAGTACTTC. This encodes CAISEIAVGLTTFYEQYF.

The rearrangement uses TRBV5-5 and TRBJ1-1, with TRBD1 matching 10 bases. The CDR3 runs 16 residues. The junction had 6 bases not matched to a gene; V was cut back by 0 bases and J by 4 bases. Germline V lookup: CDR1 SGHKS, CDR2 YYEKEE (reference sequence). DNA of the CDR3: TGTGCCAGCAGCTTGGGCGACAGGGGGCCTAGCACTGAAGCTTTCTTT. Translating gives CASSLGDRGPSTEAFF.

The rearrangement uses TRBV4-1 and TRBJ1-5, with D maybe TRBD1 (6 bases). V shed 1 base and J shed 7 bases, with 14 bases lying between them. CDR1 MGHRA and CDR2 YSYEKL come from the germline V gene. The CDR3 covers 15 residues. The DNA for the CDR3 is TGCGCCAGCAGCCAAGTGGGGGGGCGCAGGCAGCCCCAGCATTTT. This gives the protein CASSQVGGRRQPQHF.

The chain carries TRBV7-9 and TRBJ2-7; TRBD1 agrees at 7 bases. The V gene's germline CDR1 is SEHNR and CDR2 FQNEAQ (reference sequence). The V and J ends lost 1 base and 3 bases, in that order; junction bases with no gene match: 3. The CDR3 extends over 14 amino acids. The CDR3, as DNA: TGTGCCAGCAGCTTAGAGGGACAGAACTACGAGCAGTACTTC. It encodes CASSLEGQNYEQYF.